The 20 T cell receptor beta chains in this list originate from one sample, sequenced in a study of blood T cell repertoires in COVID-19. Data came from immunoSEQ multiplex PCR; TCRdb stores just in-frame clones and leaves some out. Among more than 120,000 clones listed, 75% to 90% were seen once. Input material: peripheral blood. These receptors came from a human donor in a cohort sampled during active COVID-19.

This clone has a handful of counts. V usage is TRBV6-5 and J usage is TRBJ1-2; TRBD1 matches at 9 bases. This CDR3 contains 15 residues. V shed 4 bases, J shed 8 bases, and the junction held 11 bases outside the gene matches. Germline V gene sequence: CDR1 MNHEY, CDR2 SVGAGI. CDR3 DNA: TGTGCCAGCAGTTCCCGGGACAGGGCAAGGGAGGGCTACACCTTC. Its protein is CASSSRDRAREGYTF.

V and J are TRBV28 and TRBJ1-3; 7 bases align to TRBD1. The germline V gene has CDR1 MDHEN and CDR2 SYDVKM. The CDR3 length is 17 residues. With V trimmed by 2 bases and J by 4 bases, 11 bases remained unmatched. The CDR3 sequence is CASSLGGTGAAGNTIYF. The CDR3 DNA is TGTGCCAGCAGTTTAGGGGGAACAGGGGCAGCAGGAAACACCATATATTTT.

V is TRBV29-1 and J is TRBJ2-6; D ambiguous. Germline V lookup: CDR1 SQVTM, CDR2 ANQGSEA. The V and J ends lost 4 bases and 0 bases respectively, with 4 bases between them. CDR3 length: 13 residues. The CDR3 spells CSVGVSGANVLTF. The CDR3 bases are TGCAGCGTTGGCGTCTCTGGGGCCAACGTCCTGACTTTC.

The chain joins TRBV19 to TRBJ1-1; D unclear. This CDR3 region has 14 residues. CDR1 and CDR2 (germline): LNHDA, SQIVND (reference sequence). Trimming left V 5 bases short and J 8 bases short, with 18 bases between. CDR3 nucleotides: TGTGCCAGTAGTCCAACCTCGGGAGGAGGCGAAGCTTTCTTT. Translation: CASSPTSGGGEAFF.

The chain joins TRBV5-8 to TRBJ1-4; 9 bases line up with TRBD1. The CDR3 has 17 amino acids. The J segment lost 0 bases and the V segment lost 3 bases, leaving 6 bases of the junction unmatched. The germline CDR1 and CDR2 sequences are SGHTS and YDEGEE. CDR3 residues: CASSSGQGLSTNEKLFF. CDR3 in DNA: TGTGCCAGCAGCTCGGGACAGGGTTTATCAACTAATGAAAAACTGTTTTTT.

The chain recombines TRBV10-3 with TRBJ2-3; 9 positions agree with TRBD1. The ends lost 9 bases at V and 3 bases at J; junction bases unmatched: 10. CDR1 and CDR2 (germline): ENHRY, SYGVKD. The CDR3 totals 15 residues. The CDR3 DNA follows: TGTGCCATACTACAGGGGGCTGGGGGTACAGATACGCAGTATTTT. Protein product: CAILQGAGGTDTQYF.

The chain has TRBV6-2 or TRBV6-3 and TRBJ1-1; D unclear. This CDR3 has 14 amino acids. Looked up from germline, CDR1 is MNHEY and CDR2 is SVGEGT. Trimming pared 2 bases from V and 1 base from J, leaving 8 bases between. CDR3 in DNA: TGTGCCAGCAGTTACACGCAGGAGAACACTGAAGCTTTCTTT. Amino acids: CASSYTQENTEAFF.

The gene calls are TRBV15 and TRBJ2-1, with 15 bases that match TRBD2. V lost 5 bases to trimming and J lost 0 bases; unmatched junction nucleotides: 8. The length of the CDR3 is 19 residues. Germline CDR1 reads LNHNV; CDR2 reads YYDKDF (reference sequence). The DNA of the CDR3 is TGTGCCACCAGCTTAGTGGGGACTAGCGGGAGGAGCTCCTACAATGAGCAGTTCTTC. Amino acids: CATSLVGTSGRSSYNEQFF.

Here the CDR3 reads CASSIRLWDSEGNEQFF. DNA for the CDR3: TGTGCCAGTAGTATCCGCCTCTGGGACAGTGAGGGCAATGAGCAGTTCTTC. The chain employs TRBV19 and TRBJ2-1; 7 bases match TRBD1. Germline CDR1 and CDR2: LNHDA and SQIVND (reference sequence). This CDR3 has 17 amino acids. V trimming: 3 bases; J trimming: 6 bases; junction bases outside the gene matches: 14. Full variable domain (outside the CDR3, taken from reference TRBV19 and TRBJ2-1): DGGITQSPKYLFRKEGQNVTLSCEQNLNHDAMYWYRQDPGQGLRLIYYSQIVNDFQKGDIAEGYSVSREKKESFPLTVTSAQKNPTAFYLCASSIRLWDSEGNEQFFGPGTRLTVL.

The chain employs TRBV7-2 and TRBJ1-1; D might be TRBD1 (5 bases). This CDR3 comprises 14 residues. Germline V CDR1 and CDR2: SGHTA, FQGNSA. The V end lost 1 base, the J end lost 6 bases, and 12 bases lay between the germline ends. The chain's CDR3 is CASSLGRVIPEAFF. In DNA, the CDR3 is TGTGCCAGCAGCTTAGGCAGGGTAATCCCTGAAGCTTTCTTT.

CDR3 bases: TGTGCCAGCAGCTTGGCTCGACTAGCGGGAGCGGAGACCCAGTACTTC. Its translation: CASSLARLAGAETQYF. V usage is TRBV5-4 and J usage is TRBJ2-5; 12 nucleotides agree with TRBD2. V trimming: 0 bases; J trimming: 5 bases; junction bases outside the gene matches: 5. CDR1 is SGHNT and CDR2 is YYREEE in the germline V gene (reference sequence). The CDR3 is 16 amino acids.

V usage is TRBV2 and J usage is TRBJ2-5, with TRBD2 identical over 8 bases. The CDR3 covers 16 residues. Germline V CDR1 and CDR2: SNHLY, FYNNEI. The V and J ends lost 0 bases and 2 bases, in that order; junction bases with no gene match: 5. CDR3 in amino acids: CASSEAVPGGQETQYF. CDR3 DNA: TGTGCCAGCAGTGAAGCGGTCCCGGGAGGGCAAGAGACCCAGTACTTC.

This chain connects TRBV7-3 to TRBJ2-1, with D perhaps matching TRBD2 (7 bases). V was pared by 5 bases and J by 6 bases, with 20 bases between. This CDR3 has 16 amino acids. Germline V gene lookup returns CDR1 SGHTA and CDR2 FQGTGA. In DNA, the CDR3 is TGTGCCAGCAGCCCCGGAGGGGGGGGCGGTTTCAATGAGCAGTTCTTC. Translated, it gives CASSPGGGGGFNEQFF.

The rearrangement links TRBV3-1 (or the pseudogene TRBV3-2) to TRBJ1-5; D unresolved. The V end lost 4 bases, the J end lost 9 bases, and 10 bases lay between the germline ends. Germline assignment: CDR1 LGHDT and CDR2 YNNKEL (reference sequence). The CDR3 covers 12 residues. The DNA of the CDR3 is TGTGCCAGCAGCCGAGGAAGTGGGCCCCAGCATTTT. It is translated as CASSRGSGPQHF.

The J gene is TRBJ1-6, the V gene TRBV30, with TRBD1 matching 9 bases. This CDR3 contains 15 residues. The V gene's germline CDR1 is GTSNPN and CDR2 SVGIG (reference sequence). The ends lost 3 bases at V and 9 bases at J; junction bases unmatched: 9. This chain's CDR3 is CAWSPSGTGSSPLHF. CDR3 DNA sequence: TGTGCCTGGAGCCCCTCCGGGACAGGGAGTTCACCCCTCCACTTT.

The V call is TRBV5-1, the J call TRBJ1-1; TRBD1 might be the D (5 bases). Germline assignment: CDR1 SGHRS and CDR2 YFSETQ. The CDR3 contains 17 residues. V was clipped by 4 bases and J by 3 bases, with 22 bases between them. The CDR3 sequence is CASSLMVSGEVHTEAFF. The CDR3 nucleotides read TGCGCCAGCAGCCTAATGGTTTCGGGGGAAGTACACACTGAAGCTTTCTTT.

The chain employs TRBV7-8 and TRBJ1-1; D remains unclear. Trimming took off 5 bases at V and 1 base at J, with 14 bases between the two ends. Germline loops: CDR1 SGHVS, CDR2 FQNEAQ. The CDR3 spans 15 residues. The CDR3 DNA reads TGTGCCAGCAGCCCCCATGGGGAGAAGAACACTGAAGCTTTCTTT. This translates into CASSPHGEKNTEAFF.

V and J are TRBV6-6 and TRBJ2-1; 8 bases align to TRBD2. CDR1 and CDR2 (germline): MNHNY, SVGAGI (reference sequence). V lost 2 bases to trimming and J lost 6 bases; unmatched junction nucleotides: 9. The CDR3 spans 16 residues. This CDR3 is CASSYPARGGGNEQFF. The DNA of the CDR3 is TGTGCCAGCAGTTACCCCGCCCGGGGGGGCGGCAATGAGCAGTTCTTC.

In its sample, this clone was seen a few times. Other DNA sequences of this sample code for an identical CDR3. The rearrangement uses TRBV3-1 (or the pseudogene TRBV3-2) and TRBJ1-1; D gene uncertain. Germline values: CDR1 LGHDT, CDR2 YNNKEL (reference sequence). Trimming pared 1 base from V and 1 base from J, leaving 10 bases between. The CDR3 extends over 15 amino acids. The CDR3 loop reads CASSQGRARNTEAFF. The CDR3 DNA reads TGTGCCAGCAGCCAAGGGAGGGCCCGGAACACTGAAGCTTTCTTT.

The V gene is TRBV5-1, the J gene TRBJ2-7, with 8 nucleotides matching TRBD1. J was trimmed by 2 bases and V by 4 bases; bases with no gene match: 5. Germline loops: CDR1 SGHRS, CDR2 YFSETQ. The CDR3 extends over 14 amino acids. The CDR3 nucleotides read TGCGCCAGCAGCCGGGGACAGGAAACCTACGAGCAGTACTTC. Amino acids: CASSRGQETYEQYF.